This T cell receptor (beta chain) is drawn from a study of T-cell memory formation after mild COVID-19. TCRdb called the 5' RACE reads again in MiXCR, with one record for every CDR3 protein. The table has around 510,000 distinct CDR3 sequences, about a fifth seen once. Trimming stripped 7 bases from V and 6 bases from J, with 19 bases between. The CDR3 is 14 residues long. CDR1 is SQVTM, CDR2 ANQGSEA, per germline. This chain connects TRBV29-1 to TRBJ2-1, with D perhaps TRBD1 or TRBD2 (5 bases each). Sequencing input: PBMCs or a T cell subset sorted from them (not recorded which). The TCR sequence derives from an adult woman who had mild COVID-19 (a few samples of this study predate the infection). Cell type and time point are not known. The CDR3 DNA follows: TGCAGCGCCCTACGGGGCCTAGCTGGCAATGAGCAGTTCTTC. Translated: CSALRGLAGNEQFF.